A selection of T cell receptor beta chains follows, all from one sample in a study of graft-versus-host responses after intestinal transplantation. The antigens of these receptors remain unknown. Assay used: immunoSEQ multiplex PCR; TCRdb lists only in-frame clones, some missing. The profile covers tens of thousands of clones, with more than 70% appearing a single time and around 2.5% taken by the ten largest. Sequenced here: unstimulated CD8+ T cells sorted from spleen or lymph node cells, sampled before intestinal transplant. All receptors come from a human donor who received an intestinal transplant. CDR3s include the opening cysteine and the closing phenylalanine or tryptophan. The D gene is left open where the match is weak. Expanded clones are given a class, and other clones once, few, many or no size at all.

V gene,clone size,D gene,J gene,CDR3 protein,CDR3 DNA
TRBV18,NA,NA,TRBJ2-7,CASFRSGNAYEQYF,TGTGCCAGCTTCCGCTCGGGGAACGCCTACGAGCAGTACTTC
TRBV7-9,NA,NA,TRBJ2-2,CASSLWGGNTGELFF,TGTGCCAGCAGCTTGTGGGGCGGGAACACCGGGGAGCTGTTTTTT
TRBV27,NA,TRBD1,TRBJ2-1,CASSLQGAGGGEQFF,TGTGCCAGCAGTTTACAGGGGGCCGGTGGTGGTGAGCAGTTCTTC
TRBV7-2,NA,NA,TRBJ2-6,CASSSADDSGANVLTF,TGTGCCAGCAGCTCCGCGGATGACTCTGGGGCCAACGTCCTGACTTTC
TRBV2,NA,TRBD1,TRBJ1-6,CASSSDRGNSPLHF,TGTGCCAGCAGTTCTGACAGGGGGAATTCACCCCTCCACTTT
TRBV7-6,NA,NA,TRBJ2-3,CASSPVADTDTQYF,TGTGCCAGCAGTCCGGTAGCAGACACAGATACGCAGTATTTT
TRBV7-3,once,TRBD2,TRBJ2-1,CASSGHGTSGSNEQFF,TGTGCCAGCAGCGGACACGGGACTAGCGGTTCCAATGAGCAGTTCTTC
TRBV6-5,NA,NA,TRBJ2-5,CASSYRGGETQYF,TGTGCCAGCAGTTACAGGGGCGGTGAGACCCAGTACTTC
TRBV27,NA,TRBD1,TRBJ1-5,CASSLRGKTGGFGQPQHF,TGTGCCAGCAGTTTACGTGGGAAGACAGGGGGCTTTGGTCAGCCCCAGCATTTT
TRBV7-2,NA,NA,TRBJ2-1,CASSDSFYNEQFF,TGTGCCAGCAGCGACTCCTTTTACAATGAGCAGTTCTTC
TRBV18,NA,NA,TRBJ2-7,CASSPSDDEGEQYF,TGTGCCAGCTCACCTTCGGACGACGAGGGCGAGCAGTACTTC
TRBV4-2,NA,TRBD2,TRBJ2-7,CASSQGLSGGAYEQYF,TGTGCCAGCAGCCAAGGCCTCTCCGGGGGGGCCTACGAGCAGTACTTC
TRBV28,NA,NA,TRBJ2-1,CASSLASSYNEQFF,TGTGCCAGCAGTTTAGCGAGCTCCTACAATGAGCAGTTCTTC
TRBV6-5,NA,TRBD2,TRBJ2-1,CASSSGLAGGNEQFF,TGTGCCAGCAGTTCAGGACTAGCGGGGGGGAATGAGCAGTTCTTC
TRBV5-4,once,TRBD1,TRBJ1-1,CASSLDRTGGYLNTEAFF,TGTGCCAGCAGCTTGGACAGGACAGGGGGATATTTGAACACTGAAGCTTTCTTT
TRBV6-4,NA,TRBD1,TRBJ2-7,CASRRPGQITEQYF,TGTGCCAGCAGGCGTCCGGGACAGATTACGGAGCAGTACTTC
TRBV28,NA,NA,TRBJ1-6,CASSPWGTILVNSPLHF,TGTGCCAGCAGTCCCTGGGGGACAATCCTTGTGAATTCACCCCTCCACTTT
TRBV5-4,NA,TRBD2,TRBJ2-1,CASSLNLLAGGSNEQFF,TGTGCCAGCAGCTTGAATCTTCTAGCGGGAGGATCCAATGAGCAGTTCTTC
TRBV27,NA,TRBD2,TRBJ2-7,CASSLSAGGYEQYF,TGTGCCAGCAGTTTATCAGCGGGAGGGTACGAGCAGTACTTC
TRBV18,NA,TRBD2,TRBJ2-5,CASRGLALQETQYF,TGTGCCAGTCGCGGACTAGCATTACAAGAGACCCAGTACTTC
TRBV5-1,NA,NA,TRBJ2-1,CASSITGTPIEQFF,TGCGCCAGCAGCATTACCGGGACTCCGATAGAGCAGTTCTTC
TRBV2,NA,TRBD1,TRBJ1-2,CATELTVTGVRGYTF,TGTGCCACAGAACTTACCGTTACAGGGGTACGTGGCTACACCTTC
TRBV13,NA,TRBD2,TRBJ2-7,CASSPSGTSPYEQYF,TGTGCCAGCAGCCCTAGCGGGACTTCCCCCTACGAGCAGTACTTC
TRBV15,NA,NA,TRBJ1-1,CATSEDLVAEAFF,TGTGCCACCAGCGAAGATTTGGTCGCGGAAGCTTTCTTT
TRBV27,NA,TRBD1,TRBJ2-7,CASRWDRSAYEQYF,TGTGCCAGCAGGTGGGACAGGTCAGCCTACGAGCAGTACTTC
TRBV28,NA,TRBD1,TRBJ1-1,CASRPPYRGRTDNTEAFF,TGTGCCAGCAGGCCTCCCTACAGGGGGAGGACCGATAACACTGAAGCTTTCTTT
TRBV5-1,NA,TRBD2,TRBJ2-5,CASSLVPSSGGYQETQYF,TGCGCCAGCAGCTTGGTCCCCTCTAGCGGGGGGTATCAGGAGACCCAGTACTTC
TRBV27,few,TRBD1,TRBJ2-2,CASSPPGQRNTGELFF,TGTGCCAGCAGCCCACCGGGACAGAGGAACACCGGGGAGCTGTTTTTT
TRBV7-8,NA,TRBD1,TRBJ2-1,CASSLVTGTGNNEQFF,TGTGCCAGCAGCTTAGTAACAGGGACAGGGAACAATGAGCAGTTCTTC